This T cell receptor beta chain was obtained from a study of blood T cell repertoires in COVID-19. Study-wide context: Both acute and convalescent COVID-19 samples were obtained from the United States, Italy and Spain. T cells, B-cell-depleted T cells, or PBMCs provided the cDNA or gDNA that served as material.

Authors' analysis steps: The authors estimated nucleated cell counts from reference gene primer amplification. Only in-frame clones appear in the TCRdb table, and some are missing; sequencing was by immunoSEQ multiplex PCR. Clone size and V and J calls were adopted from that table, with D and trimming inferred from the DNA. The sample consists of about 310,000 clones, 85% to 90% of them appearing once. V trimming: 5 bases; J trimming: 5 bases; junction bases outside the gene matches: 8. The CDR3 runs to 16 residues. Germline CDR1 and CDR2: MDHEN and SYDVKM. Followed longitudinally, the Seattle patients had been enrolled during active infection.

J is TRBJ2-5 and V is TRBV28; 13 bases fit TRBD2. The sample consisted of peripheral blood. The origin of this receptor is a woman in her thirties or forties with COVID-19, enrolled during active disease. The CDR3, as DNA: TGTGCCAGCAGTACCCGGACTAGCGGGAGTCGGGAGACCCAGTACTTC. Protein product: CASSTRTSGSRETQYF.